This T cell receptor (beta chain) was sequenced in a study of control samples from healthy donors and cancer patients. Here immunoSEQ multiplex PCR was the method, and the copy in TCRdb shows in-frame clones only, minus some. The repertoire holds some 120,000 clones, with roughly 84% as singletons. V gave up 2 bases and J gave up 6 bases, with 17 bases separating them. Per the germline V gene, CDR1 is KGHSH and CDR2 is LQKENI. CDR3 length: 16 residues. This receptor was obtained from a man aged 35-49 years in good health. The chain combines TRBV18 with TRBJ2-1; possibly TRBD1 or TRBD2 for D (5 bases each). The material sequenced was blood. CDR3 coding DNA: TGTGCCAGCTCACCAAAGGGACGAGGGATTAGCAATGAGCAGTTCTTC. Translated, it gives CASSPKGRGISNEQFF.